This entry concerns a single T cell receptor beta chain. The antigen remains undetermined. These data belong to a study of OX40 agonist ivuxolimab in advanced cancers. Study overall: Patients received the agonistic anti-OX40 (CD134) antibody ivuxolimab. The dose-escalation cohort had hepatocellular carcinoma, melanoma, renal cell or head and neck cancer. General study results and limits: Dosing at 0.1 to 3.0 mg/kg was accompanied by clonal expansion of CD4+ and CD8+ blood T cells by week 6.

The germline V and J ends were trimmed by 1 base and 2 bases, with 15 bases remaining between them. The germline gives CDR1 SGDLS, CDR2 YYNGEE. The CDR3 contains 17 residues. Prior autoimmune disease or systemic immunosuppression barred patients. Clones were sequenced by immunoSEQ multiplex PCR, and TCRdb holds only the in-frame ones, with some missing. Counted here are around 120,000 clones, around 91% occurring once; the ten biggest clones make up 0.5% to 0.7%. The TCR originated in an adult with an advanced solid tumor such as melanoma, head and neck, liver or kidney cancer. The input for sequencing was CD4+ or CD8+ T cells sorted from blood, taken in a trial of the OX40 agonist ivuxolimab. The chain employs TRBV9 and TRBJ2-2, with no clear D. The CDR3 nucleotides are TGTGCCAGCAGCGTATTAGCCCTAACAAGAAACACCGGGGAGCTGTTTTTT. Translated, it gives CASSVLALTRNTGELFF.